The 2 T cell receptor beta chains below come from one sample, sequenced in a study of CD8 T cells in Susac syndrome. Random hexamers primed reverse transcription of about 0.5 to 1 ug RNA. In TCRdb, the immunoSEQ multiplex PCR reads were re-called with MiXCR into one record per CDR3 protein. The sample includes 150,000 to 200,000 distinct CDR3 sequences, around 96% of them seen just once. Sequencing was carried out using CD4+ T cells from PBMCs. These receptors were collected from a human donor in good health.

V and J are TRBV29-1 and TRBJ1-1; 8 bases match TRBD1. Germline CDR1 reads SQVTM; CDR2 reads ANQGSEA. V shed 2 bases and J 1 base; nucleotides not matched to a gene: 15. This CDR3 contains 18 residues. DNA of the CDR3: TGCAGCGTTGAAACTCCGAGCGGGACAGGCTTCCCGAACACTGAAGCTTTCTTT. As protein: CSVETPSGTGFPNTEAFF.

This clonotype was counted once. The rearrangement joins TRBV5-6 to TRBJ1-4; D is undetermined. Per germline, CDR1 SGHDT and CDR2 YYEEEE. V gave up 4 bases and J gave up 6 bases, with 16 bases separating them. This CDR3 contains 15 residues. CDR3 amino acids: CASSLRRARDEKLFF. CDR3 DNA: TGTGCCAGCAGCCTTCGAAGGGCACGGGATGAAAAACTGTTTTTT.